The TCR beta chain under discussion was sequenced for a study of shared clonotypes between healthy human individuals. Whole-study context: Each donor had three CD4 naive, three CD4 memory, two CD8 naive and one CD8 memory plate.

The CDR3 has 16 residues. Trimming shortened V by 0 bases and J by 2 bases, and 11 bases separated the two germline ends. Germline CDR1 is SGHAT and CDR2 is FQNNGV. Produced via immunoSEQ multiplex PCR; TCRdb's table is partial and in-frame only. This sample has roughly 2.4 million clones, with about 94% found just once. As to this clone: Its antigen is as yet unknown.

Study-wide findings and caveats: Genetic and exposure-history diversity was limited by the few donors.

This sequence joins TRBV11-2 and TRBJ1-5; no clear D. Sequencing was performed on naive CD4+ T cells sorted from blood. The subset denotes: CD45RA+ positively selected. This TCR derives from a man younger than 30 in good health. CDR3 nucleotides: TGTGCCAGCAGCTTAGATACGGGGTACCGCAATCAGCCCCAGCATTTT. Protein sequence: CASSLDTGYRNQPQHF.